This T cell receptor beta chain was observed in a study of T cell repertoires in cytomegalovirus infection. Study summary: HLA-B-restricted CMV epitopes that are well studied were used alongside recently identified HLA-C-restricted ones. The public TCR beta signatures pointed to both CMV infection and matching HLA type. Study outcomes and limitations: Identification of carriers of CMV plus the relevant HLA was performed using cumulative public TCR beta family frequency. It was HLA-C-restricted CMV-specific TCR beta clonotypes that dominated the response ex vivo.

TCRdb reprocessed the reads with MiXCR, giving one entry per CDR3 protein. Counted here are roughly 990,000 distinct CDR3 sequences, 30% to 40% occurring once; the ten biggest clones make up around 15%. The ends lost 3 bases at V and 8 bases at J; junction bases unmatched: 6. This CDR3 comprises 14 residues. CDR1 is SGHDN, CDR2 FVKESK, per germline. A word on this clonotype: Its antigen is currently unknown.

This receptor was identified in a human donor in good health (CMV status not recorded). Some clones in this sample may be carry-over from other donors' samples. The chain has TRBV14 and TRBJ2-2; 7 bases align to TRBD1. The sequenced sample was cultured CD8+ T cells from PBMCs, obtained from culture after CMV antigen stimulation. The CDR3 here is CASSQWTGAGELFF. The CDR3 bases are TGTGCCAGCAGCCAGTGGACAGGCGCAGGGGAGCTGTTTTTT.